This is a list of T cell receptor beta chains from one sample in a study of T cell responses to AZD1222 COVID-19 vaccine. This table comes from immunoSEQ multiplex PCR, and its TCRdb copy is limited to in-frame clones, with some not included. The sample lists 95,000 to 100,000 clones, 85% to 90% seen once, with about 16% in the top ten. The source material was peripheral blood, sampled 28 days after the second AZD1222 dose. The receptors stem from an adult who received the AZD1222 COVID-19 vaccine. Each CDR3 is given with its conserved first and last residue. Each record gives: clone size, D gene, J gene, V gene, CDR3 DNA, CDR3 protein. A D gene is named only where the DNA matches it firmly. The listing skips clone size in some rows; elsewhere it reads once, few, many or a size class.

size: once
D: TRBD2
J: TRBJ2-7
V: TRBV3-1/TRBV3-2
DNA: TGTGCCAGCAGCCAACCGACTAGCGCCTACGAGCAGTACTTC
CDR3: CASSQPTSAYEQYF

size: .
D: .
J: TRBJ1-1
V: TRBV2
DNA: TGTGCCAGCAGTGAAACCGGTCCGAACACTGAAGCTTTCTTT
CDR3: CASSETGPNTEAFF

size: .
D: TRBD1
J: TRBJ2-7
V: TRBV5-8
DNA: TGTGCCAGCAGCCGAACAGGGGTAGGGGCCTACGAGCAGTACTTC
CDR3: CASSRTGVGAYEQYF

size: .
D: .
J: TRBJ2-2
V: TRBV5-4
DNA: TGTGCCAGCAGCTTGGCCGCGCAGCGGATCACCGGGGAGCTGTTTTTT
CDR3: CASSLAAQRITGELFF

size: once
D: TRBD2
J: TRBJ2-7
V: TRBV13
DNA: TGTGCCAGCAGCTCAAGATCTATAGCGGGAGGCCACTACGAGCAGTACTTC
CDR3: CASSSRSIAGGHYEQYF

size: .
D: .
J: TRBJ1-3
V: TRBV30
DNA: TGTGCCTGGAGTCCTACCCGGGGTAGCTCTGGAAACACCATATATTTT
CDR3: CAWSPTRGSSGNTIYF

size: .
D: .
J: TRBJ2-1
V: TRBV18
DNA: TGTGCCAGCTCACCCACCCAATCACCGCGGTCCTACAATGAGCAGTTCTTC
CDR3: CASSPTQSPRSYNEQFF

size: .
D: .
J: TRBJ1-5
V: TRBV5-8
DNA: TGTGCCAGCAGCCTTGACAGGCAACAGCCCCAGCATTTT
CDR3: CASSLDRQQPQHF

size: .
D: TRBD2
J: TRBJ2-7
V: TRBV27
DNA: TGTGCCAGCAGATTAAGGACTAGCGGGAGGAAAGAAGTAGACGAGCAGTACTTC
CDR3: CASRLRTSGRKEVDEQYF

size: .
D: TRBD1
J: TRBJ2-1
V: TRBV27
DNA: TGTGCCAGCAGTCCAGGGACAGGGTACAATGAGCAGTTCTTC
CDR3: CASSPGTGYNEQFF

size: .
D: .
J: TRBJ2-5
V: TRBV25-1
DNA: TGTGCCAGCAGTGAATGGGGGCTCCCAGAGACCCAGTACTTC
CDR3: CASSEWGLPETQYF